This T cell receptor beta chain emerged from a study of blood T cells in healthy people across ages. General study results and limits: Naive and antigen-experienced cells were not separated, limiting conclusive comparison. Long-lived donors had more naive CD4+ cells and higher diversity than aged donors.

Concerning this clonotype: Its antigen is unknown.

This CDR3 is built from 15 residues. V shed 4 bases, J shed 2 bases, and the junction held 6 bases outside the gene matches. Germline values: CDR1 SGHRS, CDR2 YFSETQ. It was with a sample-barcoded 5' primer and a J-beta primer mix that a second PCR of roughly 7 to 12 cycles was run. TCRdb itself ran the 5' RACE reads through MiXCR, one entry per CDR3 protein. The sample includes approximately 2,000,000 distinct CDR3 sequences, roughly 43% seen only once; the top ten take roughly 24%. The sample was blood. The V and J genes are TRBV5-1 and TRBJ2-7, with 10 bases that match TRBD1. The TCR comes from a human donor in good health. CDR3 in amino acids: CASSRGTGEAYEQYF. CDR3 nucleotide sequence: TGCGCCAGCAGCCGCGGGACAGGGGAAGCCTACGAGCAGTACTTC. Supplemented by reference TRBV5-1 and TRBJ2-7, the full variable domain reads KAGVTQTPRYLIKTRGQQVTLSCSPISGHRSVSWYQQTPGQGLQFLFEYFSETQRNKGNFPGRFSGRQFSNSRSEMNVSTLELGDSALYLCASSRGTGEAYEQYFGPGTRLTVT.